This is a list of T cell receptor beta chains from one sample in a study of T cells in localized non-small cell lung cancer. Clones were sequenced by immunoSEQ multiplex PCR, and TCRdb holds only the in-frame ones, with some missing. The sample has around 70,000 clones, 86% seen once. Sequencing used peripheral blood, obtained before any cancer treatment. These receptors all stem from a male donor at least 60 years old with stage III squamous cell lung carcinoma. Both conserved end residues are part of each CDR3. The order of the fields is clone size, D gene, J gene, V gene, CDR3 DNA, CDR3 protein. A D gene is named only where the DNA matches it firmly. Only some rows state a clone size, as once, few, many or a class for expanded clones.

clone size: NA; D gene: TRBD1; J gene: TRBJ1-2; V gene: TRBV6-5; CDR3 DNA: TGTGCCAGCAGACCTACCGGACAGGGGTATGGCTACACCTTC; CDR3 protein: CASRPTGQGYGYTF
clone size: NA; D gene: NA; J gene: TRBJ1-1; V gene: TRBV18; CDR3 DNA: TGTGCCAGCTCTAACAAGAACACTGAAGCTTTCTTT; CDR3 protein: CASSNKNTEAFF
clone size: once; D gene: NA; J gene: TRBJ2-3; V gene: TRBV4-2; CDR3 DNA: TGTGCCAGCAGCCCCGTAGGGATTCGGGGCACAGATACGCAGTATTTT; CDR3 protein: CASSPVGIRGTDTQYF
clone size: NA; D gene: NA; J gene: TRBJ1-5; V gene: TRBV7-6; CDR3 DNA: TGTGCCAGCAGCTTAAGGGGTCAGCCCCAGCATTTT; CDR3 protein: CASSLRGQPQHF
clone size: NA; D gene: NA; J gene: TRBJ1-1; V gene: TRBV19; CDR3 DNA: TGTGCCAGTTCCCGCTCACGGAACACTGAAGCTTTCTTT; CDR3 protein: CASSRSRNTEAFF
clone size: NA; D gene: NA; J gene: TRBJ1-2; V gene: TRBV5-6; CDR3 DNA: TGTGCCAGCAGGGGGGACTGGACAGCCACCTATGGCTACACCTTC; CDR3 protein: CASRGDWTATYGYTF
clone size: NA; D gene: NA; J gene: TRBJ1-1; V gene: TRBV6-4; CDR3 DNA: TGTGCCAGCAGGACCGATGGGGGGGCAGGCACTGAAGCTTTCTTT; CDR3 protein: CASRTDGGAGTEAFF
clone size: once; D gene: TRBD1; J gene: TRBJ2-4; V gene: TRBV5-1; CDR3 DNA: TGCGCCAGCAGCTTGACTACAGGGGTGAAAAACATTCAGTACTTC; CDR3 protein: CASSLTTGVKNIQYF
clone size: NA; D gene: NA; J gene: TRBJ2-5; V gene: TRBV2; CDR3 DNA: TGTGCCAGCAGTGAAGAATCCTTCGGTCAAGAGACCCAGTACTTC; CDR3 protein: CASSEESFGQETQYF
clone size: NA; D gene: NA; J gene: TRBJ2-2; V gene: TRBV29-1; CDR3 DNA: TGCAGCGTTGGCAGGAACACCGGGGAGCTGTTTTTT; CDR3 protein: CSVGRNTGELFF
clone size: NA; D gene: NA; J gene: TRBJ2-7; V gene: TRBV7-3; CDR3 DNA: TGTGCCAGCAGCCCGGACGGGTACGAGCAGTACTTC; CDR3 protein: CASSPDGYEQYF
clone size: NA; D gene: NA; J gene: TRBJ1-3; V gene: TRBV19; CDR3 DNA: TGTGCCAGTTGGGGGCAGCGGGGAAACACCATATATTTT; CDR3 protein: CASWGQRGNTIYF
clone size: NA; D gene: TRBD2; J gene: TRBJ2-1; V gene: TRBV10-2; CDR3 DNA: TGCGCCAGCAGTGGTAGCGGGGGGAACGAGCAGTTCTTC; CDR3 protein: CASSGSGGNEQFF
clone size: NA; D gene: TRBD1; J gene: TRBJ1-3; V gene: TRBV30; CDR3 DNA: TGTGCCTGGAGGATTAAACTGGACAGGATCTCTGGAAACACCATATATTTT; CDR3 protein: CAWRIKLDRISGNTIYF
clone size: NA; D gene: NA; J gene: TRBJ1-2; V gene: TRBV12-5; CDR3 DNA: TGTGCTAGTGGTTTGCTACAGCAGCCCACTTATGGCTACACCTTC; CDR3 protein: CASGLLQQPTYGYTF
clone size: NA; D gene: TRBD1; J gene: TRBJ2-2; V gene: TRBV5-1; CDR3 DNA: TGCGCCAGCAGCTGGACAGGGACCGGGGAGCTGTTTTTT; CDR3 protein: CASSWTGTGELFF
clone size: NA; D gene: NA; J gene: TRBJ1-5; V gene: TRBV19; CDR3 DNA: TGTGCCAGTCGACCAGACAGGTCTTCCAATCAGCCCCAGCATTTT; CDR3 protein: CASRPDRSSNQPQHF
clone size: NA; D gene: NA; J gene: TRBJ1-2; V gene: TRBV5-4; CDR3 DNA: TGTGCCAGCAGCTCGACAGAGGGGGAGAACTATGGCTACACCTTC; CDR3 protein: CASSSTEGENYGYTF
clone size: NA; D gene: TRBD1; J gene: TRBJ2-3; V gene: TRBV29-1; CDR3 DNA: TGCAGCGTGATAGACAGGGTAACAGATACGCAGTATTTT; CDR3 protein: CSVIDRVTDTQYF
clone size: NA; D gene: NA; J gene: TRBJ1-2; V gene: TRBV13; CDR3 DNA: TGTGCCAGCAGCACAACTACCTCGGGTCCAAACGGGTGGAGGGTCTATGGCTACACCTTC; CDR3 protein: CASSTTTSGPNGWRVYGYTF
clone size: NA; D gene: NA; J gene: TRBJ2-3; V gene: TRBV11-1; CDR3 DNA: TGTGCCAGCAGCTTAGGGCCAAAAAGCACAGATACGCAGTATTTT; CDR3 protein: CASSLGPKSTDTQYF
clone size: NA; D gene: TRBD2; J gene: TRBJ2-7; V gene: TRBV2; CDR3 DNA: TGTGCCAGCAGTCAGCTAGCGGGGGTGGGAAACGAGCAGTACTTC; CDR3 protein: CASSQLAGVGNEQYF
clone size: NA; D gene: TRBD2; J gene: TRBJ2-5; V gene: TRBV7-2; CDR3 DNA: TGTGCCAGCAGCTTAGCCCACAGCGGGGGCAGAGAGACCCAGTACTTC; CDR3 protein: CASSLAHSGGRETQYF
clone size: NA; D gene: TRBD1; J gene: TRBJ1-2; V gene: TRBV2; CDR3 DNA: TGTGCCAGCAGCCGGGACAGGGGCTCGGGTGGCTACACCTTC; CDR3 protein: CASSRDRGSGGYTF
clone size: NA; D gene: NA; J gene: TRBJ1-5; V gene: TRBV6-4; CDR3 DNA: TGTGCCAGCAGCCCCCAGTGGGGGGACGGTCAGCCCCAGCATTTT; CDR3 protein: CASSPQWGDGQPQHF
clone size: few; D gene: NA; J gene: TRBJ1-5; V gene: TRBV27; CDR3 DNA: TGTGCCAGCAGTCTACAAGACCCCAATCAGCCCCAGCATTTT; CDR3 protein: CASSLQDPNQPQHF
clone size: NA; D gene: TRBD1; J gene: TRBJ1-6; V gene: TRBV30; CDR3 DNA: TGTGCCTGGACTACCGGACAGGGAGAGAGGTTCAATTCACCCCTCCACTTT; CDR3 protein: CAWTTGQGERFNSPLHF
clone size: NA; D gene: TRBD1; J gene: TRBJ1-2; V gene: TRBV29-1; CDR3 DNA: TGCAGCGCTGGACAGGGATCAGACTATGGCTACACCTTC; CDR3 protein: CSAGQGSDYGYTF
clone size: NA; D gene: NA; J gene: TRBJ2-7; V gene: TRBV18; CDR3 DNA: TGTGCCAGCTCACCCGGGGCCGGGGGCTATTACGAGCAGTACTTC; CDR3 protein: CASSPGAGGYYEQYF
clone size: NA; D gene: TRBD2; J gene: TRBJ2-1; V gene: TRBV14; CDR3 DNA: TGTGCCAGCAGCCCGACGGGGCGGGGGGGCCGGGATGAGCAGTTCTTC; CDR3 protein: CASSPTGRGGRDEQFF
clone size: NA; D gene: TRBD1; J gene: TRBJ1-1; V gene: TRBV2; CDR3 DNA: TGTGCCAGCAGAACTGGGACAGGGGCAGGGACTGAAGCTTTCTTT; CDR3 protein: CASRTGTGAGTEAFF
clone size: NA; D gene: TRBD1; J gene: TRBJ1-6; V gene: TRBV4-2; CDR3 DNA: TGTGCCAGCAGTGGGGACAGGGCTGGTTCACCCCTCCACTTT; CDR3 protein: CASSGDRAGSPLHF
clone size: NA; D gene: NA; J gene: TRBJ2-7; V gene: TRBV6-6; CDR3 DNA: TGTGCCAGCAGTCCCCCGGGGAAATCCTACGAGCAGTACTTC; CDR3 protein: CASSPPGKSYEQYF
clone size: NA; D gene: NA; J gene: TRBJ2-2; V gene: TRBV19; CDR3 DNA: TGTGCCAGTAGTAGGCCAGCGGGGAACACCGGGGAGCTGTTTTTT; CDR3 protein: CASSRPAGNTGELFF
clone size: NA; D gene: NA; J gene: TRBJ2-2; V gene: TRBV28; CDR3 DNA: TGTGCCAGCAGTTTATTGGCCACCGGGGAGCTGTTTTTT; CDR3 protein: CASSLLATGELFF
clone size: NA; D gene: TRBD1; J gene: TRBJ2-3; V gene: TRBV19; CDR3 DNA: TGTGCCAGTATGAAGACAGGGCTGGCAGATACGCAGTATTTT; CDR3 protein: CASMKTGLADTQYF
clone size: NA; D gene: TRBD2; J gene: TRBJ2-1; V gene: TRBV5-1; CDR3 DNA: TGCGCCAGCAGCCCTCGGACTAGCGGGGGGGTGAATGAGCAGTTCTTC; CDR3 protein: CASSPRTSGGVNEQFF